These 5 T cell receptor beta chains share one sample of origin, sequenced in a study of blood T cell repertoires in COVID-19. TCRdb keeps only in-frame clones here, not all; method: immunoSEQ multiplex PCR. Among tens of thousands of clones listed, around 86% were seen once. The sequenced material came from peripheral blood. Source of these receptors: a man in his forties or fifties with active COVID-19.

CDR3 residues: CATSRDAGDYGYTF. CDR3 coding DNA: TGTGCCACCAGCAGAGATGCAGGGGACTATGGCTACACCTTC. This chain joins TRBV15 and TRBJ1-2; a possible D gene is TRBD1 (6 bases). Germline V gene lookup returns CDR1 LNHNV and CDR2 YYDKDF (reference sequence). Trimming left V 0 bases short and J 3 bases short, with 8 bases between. The CDR3 loop spans 14 amino acids.

The chain is built from TRBV6-2 or TRBV6-3 and TRBJ2-3, with 12 positions matching TRBD2. Trimming cost V 3 bases and J 0 bases; bases outside gene matches: 4. The CDR3 spans 17 residues. The V gene's germline CDR1 is MNHEY and CDR2 SVGEGT. Here the CDR3 reads CASSYLAGGPSTDTQYF. In nucleotides, the CDR3 is TGTGCCAGCAGTTATCTAGCGGGAGGGCCGAGCACAGATACGCAGTATTTT.

V usage is TRBV19 and J usage is TRBJ2-7; 8 bases are shared with TRBD2. The junction had 4 bases not matched to a gene; V was cut back by 5 bases and J by 1 base. Germline CDR1 and CDR2: LNHDA and SQIVND (reference sequence). The CDR3 extends over 14 amino acids. The CDR3 DNA is TGTGCCAGTAGTCCCAGACTAGCGTCCTACGAGCAGTACTTC. This encodes CASSPRLASYEQYF.

The chain combines TRBV4-2 with TRBJ1-2; the match to TRBD1 covers 8 bases. The J segment lost 4 bases and the V segment lost 0 bases, leaving 13 bases of the junction unmatched. There are 18 residues in the CDR3. Germline V CDR1 and CDR2: LGHNA, YNFKEQ. The CDR3 loop reads CASSQDLTGQGGVYGYTF. CDR3 nucleotide sequence: TGTGCCAGCAGCCAAGACTTAACCGGACAGGGAGGGGTCTATGGCTACACCTTC.

The J gene is TRBJ2-7, the V gene TRBV7-2; tentative D call: TRBD2 (7 bases). Germline CDR1 and CDR2: SGHTA and FQGNSA. This CDR3 spans 15 amino acids. V was shortened by 5 bases and J by 3 bases, with 17 bases between the two germline ends. The CDR3 loop is CASSLGRGAGYEQYF. CDR3 in DNA: TGTGCCAGCAGCCTCGGTCGGGGGGCTGGCTACGAGCAGTACTTC.